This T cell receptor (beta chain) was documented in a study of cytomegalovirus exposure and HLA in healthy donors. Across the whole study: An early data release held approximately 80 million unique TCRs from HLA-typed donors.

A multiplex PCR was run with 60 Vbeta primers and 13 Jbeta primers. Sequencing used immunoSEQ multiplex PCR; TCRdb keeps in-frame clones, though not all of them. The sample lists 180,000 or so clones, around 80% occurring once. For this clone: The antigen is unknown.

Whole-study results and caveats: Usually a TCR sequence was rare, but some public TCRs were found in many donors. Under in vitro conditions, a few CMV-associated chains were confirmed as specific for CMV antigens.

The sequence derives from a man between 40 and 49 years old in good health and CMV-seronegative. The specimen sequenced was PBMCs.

CDR3 in amino acids: CASSRTGGANEKLFF. CDR3 in DNA: TGTGCCAGCAGCAGGACAGGGGGAGCTAATGAAAAACTGTTTTTT. The V and J genes are TRBV6-5 and TRBJ1-4; 10 bases are a match to TRBD1. The CDR3 is 15 amino acids. The V and J ends lost 6 bases and 3 bases, in that order; junction bases with no gene match: 4. Germline V gene data show CDR1 as MNHEY and CDR2 as SVGAGI.